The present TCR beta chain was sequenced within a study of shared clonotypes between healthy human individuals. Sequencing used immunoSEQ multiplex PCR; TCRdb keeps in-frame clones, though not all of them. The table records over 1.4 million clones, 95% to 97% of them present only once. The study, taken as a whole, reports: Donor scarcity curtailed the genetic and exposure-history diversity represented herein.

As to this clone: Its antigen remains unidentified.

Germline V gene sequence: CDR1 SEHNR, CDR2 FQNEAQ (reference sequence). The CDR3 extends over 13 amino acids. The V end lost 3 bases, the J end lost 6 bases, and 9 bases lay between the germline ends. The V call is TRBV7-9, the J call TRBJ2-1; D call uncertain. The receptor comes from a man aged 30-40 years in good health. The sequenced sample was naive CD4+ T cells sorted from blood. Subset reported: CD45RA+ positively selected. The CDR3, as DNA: TGTGCCAGCAGCTTCGCCACGGGCAATGAGCAGTTCTTC. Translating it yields CASSFATGNEQFF.